The subject of this entry is one T cell receptor (beta chain). This CDR3 has 15 residues. In germline, CDR1 is SGHRS, CDR2 YFSETQ. Germline trimming cut 4 bases from V and 7 bases from J; bases unmatched to any gene: 9. Under the authors' procedure: By means of reference gene primer amplification, nucleated cell counts were estimated. Clones were read by immunoSEQ multiplex PCR, and TCRdb kept only the in-frame ones, dropping some. V and J calls and clone size follow that table, whereas D and trimming were derived from the DNA. The data show about 260,000 clones, approximately 87% seen once. This sample was taken from a study of blood T cell repertoires in COVID-19. Study information: PBMCs, B-cell-depleted T cells, or T cells were the source of the cDNA or gDNA that made up the material.

Sequencing input: peripheral blood. This TCR was sampled from a woman between 45 and 65 years old with acute or convalescent COVID-19. The gene calls are TRBV5-1 and TRBJ1-1; TRBD1 matches at 11 bases. The CDR3 spells CASSSSLGTGGEAFF. The CDR3 DNA is TGCGCCAGCAGCAGTAGTTTGGGGACAGGGGGTGAAGCTTTCTTT.